This T cell receptor (beta chain) was sequenced during a study of T cell repertoires in cytomegalovirus infection. The overall study: Public TCR beta signatures indicated both CMV infection and matching HLA type. Study findings and constraints: Dominating the ex vivo response were HLA-C-restricted CMV-specific TCR beta clonotypes. Carriage of CMV together with the relevant HLA was identifiable through cumulative public TCR beta family frequency.

At least ten counts were recorded for this clonotype. Its antigen is currently unknown. Germline trimming cut 3 bases from V and 12 bases from J; bases unmatched to any gene: 14. The CDR3 covers 15 residues. Per germline, CDR1 SGHTA and CDR2 FQGNSA. MiXCR, applied by TCRdb to the reads, yields one record per CDR3 protein. The table lists fewer than 200,000 distinct CDR3 sequences, roughly 19% of them singletons. V is TRBV7-2 and J is TRBJ2-1, with 7 bases fitting TRBD2. Material: PBMCs. The TCR originated in a human donor in good health (CMV status not recorded). Some clones in this sample may be carry-over from other donors' samples. The CDR3 sequence is CASSFGLAEAFGQFF. In nucleotides, the CDR3 is TGTGCCAGCAGCTTCGGGCTAGCGGAAGCGTTTGGGCAGTTCTTC.